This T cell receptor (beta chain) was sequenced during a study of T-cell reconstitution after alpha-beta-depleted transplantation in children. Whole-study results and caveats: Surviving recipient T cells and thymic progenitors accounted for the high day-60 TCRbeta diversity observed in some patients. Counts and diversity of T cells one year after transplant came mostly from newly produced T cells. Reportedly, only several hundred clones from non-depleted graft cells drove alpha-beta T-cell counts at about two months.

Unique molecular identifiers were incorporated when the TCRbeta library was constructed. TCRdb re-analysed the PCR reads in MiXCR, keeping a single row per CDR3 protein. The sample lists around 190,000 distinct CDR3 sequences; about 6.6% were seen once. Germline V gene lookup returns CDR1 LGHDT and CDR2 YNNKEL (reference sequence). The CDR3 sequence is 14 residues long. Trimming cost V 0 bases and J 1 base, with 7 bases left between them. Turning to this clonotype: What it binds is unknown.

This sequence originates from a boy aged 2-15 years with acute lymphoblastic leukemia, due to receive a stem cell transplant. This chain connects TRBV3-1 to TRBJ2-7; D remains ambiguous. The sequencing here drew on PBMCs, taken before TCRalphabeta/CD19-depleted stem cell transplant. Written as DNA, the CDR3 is TGTGCCAGCAGCCAAGAACCTAGTTCCTACGAGCAGTACTTC. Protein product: CASSQEPSSYEQYF.